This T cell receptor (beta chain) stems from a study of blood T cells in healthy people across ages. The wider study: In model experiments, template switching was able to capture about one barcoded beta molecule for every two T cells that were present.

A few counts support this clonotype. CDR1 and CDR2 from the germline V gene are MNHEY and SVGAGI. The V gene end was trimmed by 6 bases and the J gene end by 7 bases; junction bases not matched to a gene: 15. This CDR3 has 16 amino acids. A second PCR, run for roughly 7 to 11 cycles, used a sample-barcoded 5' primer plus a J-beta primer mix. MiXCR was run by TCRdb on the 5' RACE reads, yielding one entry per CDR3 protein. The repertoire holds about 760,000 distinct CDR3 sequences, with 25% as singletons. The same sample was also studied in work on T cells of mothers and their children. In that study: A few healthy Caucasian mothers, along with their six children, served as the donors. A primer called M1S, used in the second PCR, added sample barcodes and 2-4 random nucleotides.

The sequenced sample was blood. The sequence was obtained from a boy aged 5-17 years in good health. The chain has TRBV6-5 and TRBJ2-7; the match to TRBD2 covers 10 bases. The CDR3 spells CASSPGLAAPGEEQYF. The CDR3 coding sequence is TGTGCCAGCAGCCCAGGACTAGCGGCCCCGGGGGAAGAGCAGTACTTC.